The 29 T cell receptor beta chains below come from one sample, sequenced in a study of monozygotic twins with inflammatory bowel disease. From the 5' RACE reads, TCRdb lists one entry per CDR3 protein and no DNA. The record lists a few hundred thousand distinct CDR3 sequences, of which the ten most abundant hold 1.5% to 2%. The sequencing input was blood. All receptors derive from a human donor with ulcerative colitis or Crohn's disease, or a healthy co-twin of an affected twin (not recorded which).

CDR3 sequence reads: CASSSGLAGEQFF. This chain connects TRBV5-4 to TRBJ2-1; the D call from TCRdb, TRBD2, cannot be confirmed without DNA. The CDR3 extends over 13 amino acids. Germline loops: CDR1 SGHNT, CDR2 YYREEE (reference sequence).

V is TRBV9 and J is TRBJ1-1; TCRdb's D call, TRBD1, is unchecked because there is no DNA. The germline V gene encodes CDR1 SGDLS and CDR2 YYNGEE. The CDR3 spans 17 residues. This CDR3 reads CASSGGWMGAGNTEAFF.

The chain combines TRBV13 with TRBJ2-7; TCRdb picks TRBD1, but there is no DNA to check that call. The germline V gene has CDR1 PRHDT and CDR2 FYEKMQ (reference sequence). The CDR3 is 14 amino acids. The CDR3 is CASSARDRDHEQYF.

The chain couples TRBV12-3 or TRBV12-4 to TRBJ2-1; as DNA is missing, the TRBD1 call by TCRdb cannot be tested. The CDR3 spans 13 residues. The CDR3 here is CASSPDRGYEQFF.

CDR3 region: CASSRRGGMDTQYF. V usage is TRBV7-2 and J usage is TRBJ2-3; TCRdb selects TRBD1, and the lack of DNA leaves this call unchecked. This CDR3 comprises 14 residues. Germline CDR1 is SGHTA and CDR2 is FQGNSA.

This chain connects TRBV12-3 or TRBV12-4 to TRBJ2-7; TCRdb calls TRBD2, which cannot be checked without DNA. The CDR3 contains 15 residues. The CDR3 region is CASSLGPDLAYEQYF.

The chain recombines TRBV12-3 or TRBV12-4 with TRBJ2-7; TCRdb's D gene call, TRBD1, goes unchecked for lack of DNA. The CDR3 sequence is 14 residues long. The chain's CDR3 is CASRGRGGSYEQYF.

The chain links TRBV6-1 to TRBJ1-4; absent DNA, TCRdb's TRBD1 call cannot be checked. This CDR3 has 14 residues. Germline CDR1 MNHNS, CDR2 SASEGT. Here the CDR3 reads CASREDRTREKLFF.

The V call is TRBV7-2, the J call TRBJ2-1; TCRdb lists TRBD1, though no DNA is available to test this call. Germline CDR1 SGHTA, CDR2 FQGNSA. This CDR3 comprises 14 residues. The CDR3: CASSFRMGADEQFF.

This rearrangement joins TRBV7-2 to TRBJ1-2; TCRdb's assignment of TRBD1 cannot be checked, as there is no DNA. Looked up from germline, CDR1 is SGHTA and CDR2 is FQGNSA. This CDR3 is built from 15 residues. The CDR3 protein is CASSSLGGANYGYTF.

This sequence joins TRBV6-5 and TRBJ2-1; TCRdb picks TRBD2, but there is no DNA to check that call. Germline CDR1 MNHEY, CDR2 SVGAGI. The CDR3 sequence is 18 residues long. The CDR3 spells CASSYDLPSGAYYNEQFF.

The genes are TRBV5-1 and TRBJ1-4; the TCRdb call, TRBD1, lacks DNA for checking. Per the germline V gene, CDR1 is SGHRS and CDR2 is YFSETQ. The CDR3 is 15 residues long. The chain's CDR3 is CASSEAGTTNEKLFF.

The chain recombines TRBV7-9 with TRBJ1-1. The germline CDR1 and CDR2 sequences are SEHNR and FQNEAQ (reference sequence). The CDR3 runs 14 residues. CDR3 sequence: CASSGSSGYTEAFF.

The chain uses TRBV10-3 and TRBJ2-4. The CDR3 totals 16 residues. The germline V gene has CDR1 ENHRY and CDR2 SYGVKD. CDR3 region: CAISESASLAKNIQYF.

The chain joins TRBV5-1 to TRBJ1-2; TCRdb's D call of TRBD1 is untestable without DNA. The CDR3 has 16 residues. Germline lookup yields CDR1 SGHRS and CDR2 YFSETQ. This CDR3 is CASSRNDRDVNYGYTF.

The gene calls are TRBV20-1 and TRBJ2-1; checking the TCRdb D call of TRBD2 is not possible without DNA. This CDR3 has 14 amino acids. In germline, CDR1 is DFQATT, CDR2 SNEGSKA (reference sequence). Here the CDR3 reads CSALILAGYNEQFF.

The chain couples TRBV7-3 to TRBJ2-5; TCRdb's assignment of TRBD1 cannot be checked, as there is no DNA. The CDR3 runs 15 residues. Per the germline V gene, CDR1 is SGHTA and CDR2 is FQGTGA. This CDR3 reads CASSLSSGTGRTQYF.

The gene calls are TRBV3-1 and TRBJ1-1. Germline V gene lookup returns CDR1 LGHDT and CDR2 YNNKEL (reference sequence). CDR3 length: 14 residues. The CDR3 sequence is CASSHSDWDTEAFF.

The V call is TRBV12-3 or TRBV12-4, the J call TRBJ1-2; no DNA is available, so the TRBD1 call from TCRdb remains unchecked. This CDR3 spans 12 amino acids. The CDR3 region is CASGGGTGGYTF.

This rearrangement joins TRBV2 to TRBJ2-1; TCRdb reports TRBD2, a call that lacks DNA to check it against. This CDR3 has 16 amino acids. In germline, CDR1 is SNHLY, CDR2 FYNNEI. CDR3 protein: CASSEEPGLVTNEQFF. The full variable domain, its missing parts supplied by reference TRBV2 and TRBJ2-1, is EPEVTQTPSHQVTQMGQEVILRCVPISNHLYFYWYRQILGQKVEFLVSFYNNEISEKSEIFDDQFSVERPDGSNFTLKIRSTKLEDSAMYFCASSEEPGLVTNEQFFGPGTRLTVL.

The chain is built from TRBV18 and TRBJ2-7. CDR3 size: 13 residues. Germline CDR1 reads KGHSH; CDR2 reads LQKENI. This CDR3 is CASSRQGKDEQYF.

This sequence joins TRBV12-3 or TRBV12-4 and TRBJ2-1; TCRdb reports TRBD1, a call that lacks DNA to check it against. The CDR3 sequence is 15 residues long. The CDR3 sequence: CASSPSGQPYNEQFF.

This chain uses TRBV2 with TRBJ2-3; TCRdb calls TRBD1, which cannot be checked without DNA. Per germline, CDR1 SNHLY and CDR2 FYNNEI. CDR3 size: 15 residues. The CDR3 sequence is CASRKGQLRTDTQYF. Drawing the rest from reference TRBV2 and TRBJ2-3, the complete variable domain is EPEVTQTPSHQVTQMGQEVILRCVPISNHLYFYWYRQILGQKVEFLVSFYNNEISEKSEIFDDQFSVERPDGSNFTLKIRSTKLEDSAMYFCASRKGQLRTDTQYFGPGTRLTVL.

The chain couples TRBV20-1 to TRBJ1-1; absent DNA, TCRdb's TRBD1 call cannot be checked. The CDR3 length is 16 residues. Germline V gene lookup returns CDR1 DFQATT and CDR2 SNEGSKA (reference sequence). CDR3 protein: CSARQTGGPQNTEAFF.

This chain uses TRBV7-2 with TRBJ1-6; TCRdb outputs TRBD1, but without DNA this stays unchecked. Germline assignment: CDR1 SGHTA and CDR2 FQGNSA. The CDR3 is 16 amino acids. The CDR3 is CASSYRTGAINSPLHF.

The V and J genes are TRBV12-3 or TRBV12-4 and TRBJ1-3; the TCRdb call, TRBD1, lacks DNA for checking. The CDR3 extends over 14 amino acids. CDR3 region: CASSLGTVGNTIYF.

The chain has TRBV7-8 and TRBJ2-2. The CDR3 contains 14 residues. Germline CDR1 reads SGHVS; CDR2 reads FQNEAQ. This CDR3 is CASSILANTGELFF.

The CDR3: CASSPGVWGNTIYF. The rearrangement joins TRBV5-4 to TRBJ1-3; TCRdb's D gene call, TRBD1, goes unchecked for lack of DNA. The CDR3 has 14 residues. Germline values: CDR1 SGHNT, CDR2 YYREEE (reference sequence).

The chain recombines TRBV6-2 or TRBV6-3 with TRBJ1-1; TCRdb selects TRBD1, and the lack of DNA leaves this call unchecked. Germline V gene data show CDR1 as MNHEY and CDR2 as SVGEGT. The CDR3 is made up of 14 amino acids. This CDR3 is CASSYLSANTEAFF.